A selection of T cell receptor beta chains follows, all from one sample in a study of cytomegalovirus exposure and HLA in healthy donors. Some clones are missing from TCRdb's copy, which holds only in-frame ones; the method was immunoSEQ multiplex PCR. The table includes roughly 98,000 clones, approximately 84% detected once. Source material: PBMCs. These receptors originate from a man between 18 and 29 years old in good health and CMV-seropositive. CDR3s leave out the opening cysteine and the closing phenylalanine or tryptophan. The order of the fields is CDR3 length, V gene, D gene, CDR3 protein. A D gene is named only where the DNA matches it firmly.

length: 9; V: TRBV7-9; D: NA; CDR3: ASTKLNEQF
length: 14; V: TRBV19; D: NA; CDR3: ASRLITGWGHYGYT
length: 13; V: TRBV5-1; D: NA; CDR3: ASSLAGGWNTEAF
length: 13; V: TRBV28; D: TRBD1; CDR3: ASSEGTASNEKLF
length: 12; V: TRBV27; D: NA; CDR3: ASSFLGNSYEQY
length: 13; V: TRBV7-9; D: TRBD1; CDR3: ASSSTGGAKNVLT
length: 10; V: TRBV7-3; D: NA; CDR3: ASSFHGGGYT
length: 15; V: TRBV9; D: TRBD2; CDR3: ASSVGGTSGGGDEQF
length: 12; V: TRBV5-1; D: NA; CDR3: ASSLPGDHSPLH
length: 12; V: TRBV29-1; D: TRBD2; CDR3: SVLTSGRADTQY
length: 11; V: TRBV2; D: TRBD2; CDR3: ASREREAGELF
length: 12; V: TRBV10-3; D: NA; CDR3: AISVLGGVYEQY
length: 12; V: TRBV5-5; D: NA; CDR3: ASSSAVNYQPQH
length: 14; V: TRBV9; D: TRBD2; CDR3: ASSISGTSGIYEQY
length: 17; V: TRBV28; D: TRBD1; CDR3: ASSLNLRTGQDTYNEQF
length: 11; V: TRBV28; D: TRBD1; CDR3: ASSSWDRSEQY
length: 11; V: TRBV11-3; D: NA; CDR3: ASSFGVDYEQY
length: 14; V: TRBV6-6; D: NA; CDR3: ASSYAMDSLNQPQH
length: 12; V: TRBV5-4; D: TRBD2; CDR3: ASSDSGKQETQY
length: 12; V: TRBV29-1; D: NA; CDR3: SVRASEDTDTQY
length: 18; V: TRBV7-8; D: NA; CDR3: ASSLGPGRTAQRSNYGYT
length: 10; V: TRBV7-9; D: NA; CDR3: ASSFNSGELF
length: 13; V: TRBV10-3; D: NA; CDR3: AISESFLSTDTQY
length: 12; V: TRBV19; D: NA; CDR3: ASSVDRRNTEAF
length: 13; V: TRBV5-1; D: TRBD1; CDR3: ASSKGQGESTEAF
length: 14; V: TRBV5-4; D: NA; CDR3: ASSLDPYWNTGELF
length: 11; V: TRBV9; D: TRBD2; CDR3: ASGSSGTGELF
length: 12; V: TRBV4-3; D: NA; CDR3: ASSQDGTTDTQY
length: 14; V: TRBV28; D: NA; CDR3: ASSLFTRRGNQPQH
length: 12; V: TRBV6-1; D: NA; CDR3: ASQIGQYTGELF
length: 12; V: TRBV7-9; D: TRBD1; CDR3: ASSLATGNYGYT
length: 15; V: TRBV27; D: TRBD1; CDR3: ASSLGALTGVGEKLF
length: 13; V: TRBV19; D: TRBD2; CDR3: ASSQTSGSMDTQY
length: 14; V: TRBV29-1; D: TRBD1; CDR3: SVFPGQGAEAYGYT
length: 11; V: TRBV2; D: NA; CDR3: ASSEAMNTEAF